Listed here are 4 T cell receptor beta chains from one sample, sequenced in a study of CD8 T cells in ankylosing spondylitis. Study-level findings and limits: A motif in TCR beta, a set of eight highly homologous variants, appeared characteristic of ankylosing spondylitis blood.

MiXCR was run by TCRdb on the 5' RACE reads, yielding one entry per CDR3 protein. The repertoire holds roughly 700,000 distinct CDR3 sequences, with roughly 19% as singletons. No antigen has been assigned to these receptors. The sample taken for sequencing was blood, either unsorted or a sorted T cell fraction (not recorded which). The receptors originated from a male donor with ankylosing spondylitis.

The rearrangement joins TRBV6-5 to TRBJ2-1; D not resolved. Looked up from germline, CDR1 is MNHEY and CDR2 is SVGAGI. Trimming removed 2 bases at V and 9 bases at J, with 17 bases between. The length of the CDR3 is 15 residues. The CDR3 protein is CASSYERPAPLEQFF. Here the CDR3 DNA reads TGTGCCAGCAGTTACGAAAGGCCAGCGCCCCTTGAGCAGTTCTTC.

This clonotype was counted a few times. The CDR3 nucleotides are TGTGCCAGCAGCTTCGAGAGGGACACGACCTACAATGAGCAGTTCTTC. The encoded protein is CASSFERDTTYNEQFF. The gene calls are TRBV7-6 and TRBJ2-1, with a weak D call TRBD1 (6 bases). The CDR3 runs 16 residues. Deletions cut 3 bases from V and 2 bases from J, with 14 bases between. Germline CDR1 SGHVS, CDR2 FNYEAQ.

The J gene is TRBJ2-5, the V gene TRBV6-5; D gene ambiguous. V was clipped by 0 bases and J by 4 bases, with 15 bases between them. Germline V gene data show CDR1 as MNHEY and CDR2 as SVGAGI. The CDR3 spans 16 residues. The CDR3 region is CASSYSRVPHGETQYF. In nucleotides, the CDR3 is TGTGCCAGCAGTTACTCCCGGGTACCCCACGGAGAGACCCAGTACTTC.

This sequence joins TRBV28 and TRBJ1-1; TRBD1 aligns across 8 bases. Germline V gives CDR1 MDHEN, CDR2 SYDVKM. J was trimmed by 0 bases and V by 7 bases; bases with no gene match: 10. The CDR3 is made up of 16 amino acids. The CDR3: CASNLPGGMMNTEAFF. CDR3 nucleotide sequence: TGTGCCAGCAACCTCCCAGGGGGCATGATGAACACTGAAGCTTTCTTT.